This T cell receptor (beta chain) was identified during a study of liver allograft versus peripheral blood T cells. Study details: Hepatic allograft T cell receptor repertoires were evaluated relative to those present in recipients' peripheral blood.

Study-wide results and caveats: Repertoires found inside liver allografts reportedly differed from T cell receptor repertoires in peripheral blood.

Germline V gene data show CDR1 as MDHEN and CDR2 as SYDVKM. This CDR3 is 15 amino acids long. Unmatched junction bases numbered 6, after V lost 5 bases and J lost 1 base. On this clonotype: Its antigen is still unknown.

From the reads, TCRdb called clonotypes with MiXCR, one entry per CDR3 protein. Counted here are approximately 13,000 distinct CDR3 sequences, 28% occurring once; the ten biggest clones make up 2% to 2.5%. The source of this sequence is a human patient who had a liver transplant. Some T cells may trace back to the graft donor. This rearrangement joins TRBV28 to TRBJ1-1; 8 nucleotides agree with TRBD1. The CDR3 loop reads CASSAPGQANTEAFF. The CDR3 coding sequence is TGTGCCAGCAGTGCCCCGGGACAGGCGAACACTGAAGCTTTCTTT. Combining the CDR3 with reference TRBV28 and TRBJ1-1 gives the whole variable domain DVKVTQSSRYLVKRTGEKVFLECVQDMDHENMFWYRQDPGLGLRLIYFSYDVKMKEKGDIPEGYSVSREKKERFSLILESASTNQTSMYLCASSAPGQANTEAFFGQGTRLTVV.